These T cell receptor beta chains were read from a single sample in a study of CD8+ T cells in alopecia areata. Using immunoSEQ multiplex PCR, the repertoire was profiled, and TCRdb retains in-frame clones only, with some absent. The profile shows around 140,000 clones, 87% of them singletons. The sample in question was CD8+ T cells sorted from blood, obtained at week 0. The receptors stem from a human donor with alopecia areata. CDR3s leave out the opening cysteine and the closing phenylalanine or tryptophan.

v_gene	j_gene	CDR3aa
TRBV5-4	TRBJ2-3	ASSLGSSGLSTDTQY
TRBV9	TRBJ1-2	ASSAGGNYGYT
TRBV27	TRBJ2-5	ASRLGQINEETQY
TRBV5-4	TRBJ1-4	ASSFPDRGREKLF
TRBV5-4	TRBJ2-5	ASSLSETQY
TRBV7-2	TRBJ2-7	ASSLGQGDEQY
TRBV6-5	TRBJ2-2	ASSYGQGNTGELF
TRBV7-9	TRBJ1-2	ASSLGGGEYGYT
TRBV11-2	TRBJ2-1	ASSLWDRVLDEQF
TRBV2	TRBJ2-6	ASISSGANVLT
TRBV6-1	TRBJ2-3	ASSDETGPSDTQY
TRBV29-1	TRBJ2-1	SVAGLAGGQTYNEQF
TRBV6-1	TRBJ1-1	ASSAPWAF
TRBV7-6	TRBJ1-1	ASSLAGGTTEAF
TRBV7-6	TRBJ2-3	ASSPRDTSDTQY
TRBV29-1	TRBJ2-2	SAPGQGGGELF
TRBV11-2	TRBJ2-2	ASNERGMNTGELF
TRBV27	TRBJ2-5	ASSPLGETQY
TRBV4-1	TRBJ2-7	ASSQGGISYEQY
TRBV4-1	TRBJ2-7	ASSQVGVQGQY
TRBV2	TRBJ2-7	ASSGDSIVGEQY
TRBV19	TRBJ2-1	ASSIDGLALGEQF
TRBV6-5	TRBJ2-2	ASKTGLSTGELF
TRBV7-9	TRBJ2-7	ASSPTGAGNYEQY
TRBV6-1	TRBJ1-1	ASSSDQIREAF
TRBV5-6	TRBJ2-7	ASSRTNSYEQY
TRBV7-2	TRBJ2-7	ASSLGGGEAEQY
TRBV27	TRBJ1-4	ASSPGQALNEKLF
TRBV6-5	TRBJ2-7	ASSHYYEQY
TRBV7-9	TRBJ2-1	ASTLGDHEQF
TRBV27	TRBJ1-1	ATLGPGVTEAF
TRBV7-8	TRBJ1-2	ASSQDGAYGYT
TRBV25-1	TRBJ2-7	ASSLGDEQY
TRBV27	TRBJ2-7	ASMGSTYEQY
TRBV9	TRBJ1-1	ASSSGTGVTEAF
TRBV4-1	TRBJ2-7	ASSQGLGSYEQY
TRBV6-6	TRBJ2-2	ASTTLLTGELF
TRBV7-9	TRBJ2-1	ASSLVDRGGHEQF
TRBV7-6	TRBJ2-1	ASSLSESSYNEQF
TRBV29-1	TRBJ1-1	SVNLNTEAF
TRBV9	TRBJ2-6	ASSVASSGANVLT
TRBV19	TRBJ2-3	ASSGYRARDTQY
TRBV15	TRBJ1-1	ATSGQRNTEAF
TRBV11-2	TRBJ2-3	ASSLDVFAGAEDTQY
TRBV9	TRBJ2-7	ASSPGTGPNEQY
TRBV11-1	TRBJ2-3	ASSLTFRTQY
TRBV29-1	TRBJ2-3	SVDGLSQERFSDTQY
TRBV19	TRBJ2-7	ASSEGITYEQY
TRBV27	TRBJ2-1	ASSTGTSTYNEQF